The T cell receptor (beta chain) under discussion was sequenced for a study of T cells in Graves' hyperthyroidism and ophthalmopathy. Diagnoses used clinical symptoms, serum thyroxine and TRAb, thyroid ultrasound and orbital computed tomography. There are many counts of this clonotype. Its antigen is unidentified. Study-level points and caveats: Most thyroid-expanded clonotypes above 0.001 were also found in blood.

TCR beta CDR3 regions were amplified from RNA. First-round RT-PCR with HTBI primers amplified the TCR CDR3 region. TCRdb ran MiXCR on the multiplex PCR reads and lists one entry per CDR3 protein. Of about 360,000 distinct CDR3 sequences listed, approximately 13% are singletons. The receptor comes from a woman between 18 and 29 years old with Graves' hyperthyroidism. The material sequenced was blood.

CDR3 in DNA: TGTGCCAGCAGTCCCTCGGGATCCTTCGGAGATACGCAGTATTTT. This encodes CASSPSGSFGDTQYF. The chain links TRBV28 to TRBJ2-3; perhaps TRBD2 as D (5 bases). The CDR3 totals 15 residues. Between the trimmed V and J ends, which lost 5 bases and 5 bases, there was a span of 17 bases. Germline CDR1 and CDR2: MDHEN and SYDVKM.